A single sample gave rise to the 11 T cell receptor beta chains below, sequenced in a study of T cell responses to AZD1222 COVID-19 vaccine. Method: immunoSEQ multiplex PCR; TCRdb's copy keeps in-frame clones and lacks some. The table records roughly 190,000 clones, roughly 92% of them present only once. This sample comprised peripheral blood, obtained 28 days after the second dose of the MenACWY control vaccine. Every receptor here comes from an adult who received the MenACWY meningococcal vaccine as a control.

The chain has TRBV29-1 and TRBJ2-7; 9 bases fit TRBD1. The CDR3 totals 13 residues. The ends lost 1 base at V and 2 bases at J; junction bases unmatched: 0. Germline values: CDR1 SQVTM, CDR2 ANQGSEA. CDR3 in amino acids: CSVEGTGAYEQYF. CDR3 sequence (DNA): TGCAGCGTTGAAGGGACAGGGGCCTACGAGCAGTACTTC.

The chain recombines TRBV6-6 with TRBJ1-1, with D maybe TRBD1 (5 bases). The CDR3 is 14 amino acids. Trimming took off 7 bases at V and 4 bases at J, with 16 bases between the two ends. CDR1 and CDR2 from the germline V gene are MNHNY and SVGAGI (reference sequence). Here the CDR3 DNA reads TGTGCCAGCATCAAGGAGGGTGGGGGCACTGAAGCTTTCTTT. It codes for CASIKEGGGTEAFF.

This chain links TRBV7-2 with TRBJ2-7; 9 bases agree with TRBD2. This CDR3 region has 16 residues. The germline V gene has CDR1 SGHTA and CDR2 FQGNSA. V trimming: 5 bases; J trimming: 3 bases; junction bases outside the gene matches: 11. CDR3 nucleotide sequence: TGTGCCAGCAGCCCGAGGGCGGGAGGGTACAGCTACGAGCAGTACTTC. It specifies CASSPRAGGYSYEQYF.

This clone was recorded only once. The rearrangement joins TRBV28 to TRBJ1-1; TRBD1 matches at 9 bases. V was clipped by 10 bases and J by 2 bases; unmatched bases: 14. The CDR3 is made up of 16 amino acids. Germline CDR1 and CDR2: MDHEN and SYDVKM. In DNA form, the CDR3 reads TGTGCCACAAGTGGGGGACAGGGCACTTTTAACACTGAAGCTTTCTTT. Its translation is CATSGGQGTFNTEAFF.

The J gene is TRBJ2-3, the V gene TRBV4-3; tentatively, D is TRBD1 (6 bases). Trimming stripped 4 bases from V and 1 base from J, with 12 bases between. CDR1 is LGHNA and CDR2 is YSLEER in the germline V gene. This CDR3 spans 15 amino acids. The CDR3 protein is CASSLVGARTDTQYF. CDR3 DNA: TGCGCCAGCAGCCTGGTGGGGGCTCGCACAGATACGCAGTATTTT.

The genes are TRBV18 and TRBJ1-5, with D possibly being TRBD1 (5 bases). The CDR3 is 13 residues long. V lost 0 bases, J lost 11 bases, and 11 bases lay in between. Germline lookup yields CDR1 KGHSH and CDR2 LQKENI. The CDR3 DNA reads TGTGCCAGCTCACCACCGGACCGAGGGGCCCAGCATTTT. Translated: CASSPPDRGAQHF. Complete variable domain (other parts from reference TRBV18 and TRBJ1-5): NAGVMQNPRHLVRRRGQEARLRCSPMKGHSHVYWYRQLPEEGLKFMVYLQKENIIDESGMPKERFSAEFPKEGPSILRIQQVVRGDSAAYFCASSPPDRGAQHFGDGTRLSIL.

This clone was counted only a few times. V gene TRBV30 combines with J gene TRBJ1-5, with D possibly TRBD1 on 5 matching bases. Germline V gene data show CDR1 as GTSNPN and CDR2 as SVGIG (reference sequence). This CDR3 region has 15 residues. V lost 0 bases and J lost 6, with 15 bases in between. CDR3 bases: TGTGCCTGGAGTGTATCAAGGGGAACGGGTCAGCCCCAGCATTTT. Amino acids: CAWSVSRGTGQPQHF.

The chain joins TRBV19 to TRBJ2-3; D call uncertain. CDR1 is LNHDA and CDR2 is SQIVND in the germline V gene (reference sequence). Trimming left V 5 bases short and J 4 bases short, with 4 bases between. The CDR3 length is 11 residues. In DNA, the CDR3 is TGTGCCAGTAGTCGGGCAGATACGCAGTATTTT. Encoded protein: CASSRADTQYF.

The chain links TRBV5-4 to TRBJ2-7; D remains ambiguous. Germline V lookup: CDR1 SGHNT, CDR2 YYREEE (reference sequence). Trimming pared 5 bases from V and 3 bases from J, leaving 6 bases between. This CDR3 region has 11 residues. CDR3 sequence (DNA): TGTGCCAGCAGAAACTACTACGAGCAGTACTTC. This sequence encodes CASRNYYEQYF.

This clone was counted between two and nine times. This chain connects TRBV5-1 to TRBJ2-1; either TRBD1 or TRBD2 may supply D (5 bases each). V was trimmed by 0 bases and J by 10 bases, leaving 23 bases between them. The V gene's germline CDR1 is SGHRS and CDR2 YFSETQ. The CDR3 has 17 residues. CDR3 in DNA: TGCGCCAGCAGCTTGGAACCGGGGCCGGCCGCTACAAGCGAGCAGTTCTTC. It translates to CASSLEPGPAATSEQFF.

This rearrangement joins TRBV28 to TRBJ1-3; D gene uncertain. This CDR3 spans 14 amino acids. Trimming left V 8 bases short and J 0 bases short, with 11 bases between. Germline values: CDR1 MDHEN, CDR2 SYDVKM. The CDR3: CASADLDSGNTIYF. DNA for the CDR3: TGTGCCAGCGCTGACCTCGACTCTGGAAACACCATATATTTT.